The 9 T cell receptor beta chains below were found in one sample sequenced in a study of shared clonotypes between healthy human individuals. TCRdb's copy holds only in-frame clones and misses some; the assay was immunoSEQ multiplex PCR. Among some 500,000 clones listed, almost 97% were seen once. The specimen sequenced was naive CD4+ T cells sorted from blood. Subset meaning: CD45RA+ positively selected. The receptors stem from a woman aged 30 to 39 in good health.

CDR3 amino acids: CASTRGGALGYEQYF. The CDR3 nucleotides are TGTGCCAGCACCCGTGGGGGGGCGTTGGGCTACGAGCAGTACTTC. The chain links TRBV5-4 to TRBJ2-7, with TRBD2 as a possible D gene (7 bases). Germline lookup yields CDR1 SGHNT and CDR2 YYREEE (reference sequence). Deletions cut 6 bases from V and 3 bases from J, with 19 bases between. The CDR3 runs 15 residues.

This sequence joins TRBV4-1 and TRBJ2-7; TRBD1 matches at 7 bases. CDR3 length: 15 residues. Germline V gene data show CDR1 as MGHRA and CDR2 as YSYEKL. After removal of 6 bases from V and 3 bases from J, the junction contained 11 bases not matched to a gene. The CDR3 loop reads CASRPVGRGNYEQYF. The CDR3 nucleotides read TGCGCCAGCAGGCCAGTGGGCAGGGGGAACTACGAGCAGTACTTC.

This chain links TRBV5-5 with TRBJ2-3, with D unclear. V shed 4 bases and J shed 6 bases, with 12 bases lying between them. CDR1 is SGHKS, CDR2 YYEKEE, per germline (reference sequence). The CDR3 totals 13 residues. This CDR3 reads CASSMSLGDTQYF. In nucleotides, the CDR3 is TGTGCCAGCAGCATGAGTTTGGGGGATACGCAGTATTTT.

The chain links TRBV7-3 to TRBJ2-4; D unresolved. Trimming took 11 bases from V and 1 from J, leaving 9 bases between them. The CDR3 is 12 residues long. CDR1 is SGHTA, CDR2 FQGTGA, per germline. The CDR3 loop is CAGLEAKNIQYF. The CDR3, as DNA: TGTGCCGGGCTAGAGGCCAAAAACATTCAGTACTTC.

V and J are TRBV4-2 and TRBJ2-7; D tentatively reads TRBD1 or TRBD2 (6 bases each). Trimming took off 4 bases at V and 2 bases at J, with 27 bases between the two ends. CDR1 and CDR2 (germline): LGHNA, YNFKEQ. The CDR3 contains 19 residues. CDR3 DNA sequence: TGTGCCAGCAGCCCCATCCTAGGGGGAGGCTCCCGGAGACCCTACGAGCAGTACTTC. Encoded protein: CASSPILGGGSRRPYEQYF.

The rearrangement links TRBV28 to TRBJ2-5, with TRBD1 matching over 9 bases. The end of the DNA aligns better with TRBJ2-7, so the J call may be wrong. This CDR3 region has 14 residues. Germline V gives CDR1 MDHEN, CDR2 SYDVKM. CDR3 coding DNA: TGTGCCAGCTATGACACAGGGGGCGCTTACGAGCAGTACTTC. It encodes CASYDTGGAYEQYF.

The chain combines TRBV6-5 with TRBJ1-5, with D hard to call. Germline V gene lookup returns CDR1 MNHEY and CDR2 SVGAGI. The ends were cut back, 0 bases at V and 7 bases at J, with 7 bases in the middle. CDR3 size: 13 residues. This CDR3 is CASSYSIFQPQHF. The CDR3, as DNA: TGTGCCAGCAGTTACTCGATTTTCCAGCCCCAGCATTTT.

The rearrangement joins TRBV5-1 to TRBJ2-1; 7 bases fit TRBD2. The trim removed 6 bases at V and 0 bases at J, leaving 6 bases unmatched. The CDR3 contains 15 residues. Germline V lookup: CDR1 SGHRS, CDR2 YFSETQ. Written as DNA, the CDR3 is TGCGCCAGCATCCAAGCGGGGAGCTCCTACAATGAGCAGTTCTTC. Protein product: CASIQAGSSYNEQFF.

This chain connects TRBV19 to TRBJ2-7; D remains unclear. Germline V gives CDR1 LNHDA, CDR2 SQIVND (reference sequence). Deletions cut 5 bases from V and 1 base from J, with 9 bases between. The length of the CDR3 is 13 residues. The CDR3 sequence: CASSSGPSYEQYF. CDR3 in DNA: TGTGCCAGTAGTTCTGGACCGTCCTACGAGCAGTACTTC.